Given below is one T cell receptor (beta chain) in context. It has no known antigen specificity. The record has no base qualities; no much larger clone is one base away. The immunoSEQ Assay, a bias-controlled multiplex PCR, was used to amplify TCRbeta CDR3 regions from genomic DNA. Under the source paper's analysis protocol: The number of nucleated cells in each sample was estimated from the amplification of reference gene primers within the assay. Sequence reads were collapsed and filtered to measure the absolute abundance of every unique TCRbeta CDR3 rearrangement. For each sample, productive Simpson clonality was calculated as the square root of Simpson's diversity index over productive rearrangements. TCRdb retrieved this table from immuneACCESS and kept in-frame rearrangements only. Not all clones are present; in checked studies, unresolved V genes account for under half, and no reason is known for the remainder. V and J calls plus clone size are reproduced from that table; the DNA served to infer D and trimming. The sample table lists hundreds of thousands of clones, around 84% of them with a count of one. The ten largest clones add up to just under 20% of the sample.

This entry comes from a study of blood T cell repertoires in COVID-19 (dated by TCRdb to about 2020). About the study as a whole: Samples covering the acute and convalescent phases of COVID-19 were provided by collaborators in the United States, Italy and Spain. The material from the prospective study consisted of cDNA or gDNA derived from T cells, B-cell-depleted T cells, or PBMCs. The dataset comprised deeply sampled blood TCRbeta repertoires from subjects exposed to, actively infected with, or recovered from COVID-19. The repertoires were released in a freely available public database intended as a resource for research on the immune response to SARS-CoV-2. Samples came from the ongoing ImmuneRACE study (first 160 participants) plus 1,254 subjects from 6 global collaborators. A de-identified subject ID, COVID-19 status, age in years and sex were almost always included in the sample metadata. Where HLA class I and class II types were available, the types were taken from metadata supplied by the sample provider, not from assay-based typing. Study-wide findings and limitations: The amount of clinical and demographic metadata varied by source and participant and was provided uncurated.

Unmatched junction bases come to 7, with V trimmed by 7 bases and J by 1 base. The cysteine opens and the phenylalanine closes a CDR3 of 15 amino acids. Of the read, only the CDR3 DNA is kept; its 45 bases are in frame from base 1. CDR1 and CDR2 are read off the germline V gene as MDHEN and SYDVKM. Each collaborating institution followed its own protocols to collect whole blood in K2EDTA tubes. For TCRbeta analysis, collaborators shipped samples in one of three forms: frozen whole blood, isolated PBMCs, or DNA extracted from either of those sample types. The sequence was collected from a man younger than 40 with active or convalescent COVID-19. The sequence joins TRBV28 to TRBJ2-1, and 7 junction bases match TRBD1. The material sequenced was peripheral blood. The DNA sequence reads TGTGCCAGCAAGAGAACAGGGGCATCCTACAATGAGCAGTTCTTC. Translated, it gives CASKRTGASYNEQFF.